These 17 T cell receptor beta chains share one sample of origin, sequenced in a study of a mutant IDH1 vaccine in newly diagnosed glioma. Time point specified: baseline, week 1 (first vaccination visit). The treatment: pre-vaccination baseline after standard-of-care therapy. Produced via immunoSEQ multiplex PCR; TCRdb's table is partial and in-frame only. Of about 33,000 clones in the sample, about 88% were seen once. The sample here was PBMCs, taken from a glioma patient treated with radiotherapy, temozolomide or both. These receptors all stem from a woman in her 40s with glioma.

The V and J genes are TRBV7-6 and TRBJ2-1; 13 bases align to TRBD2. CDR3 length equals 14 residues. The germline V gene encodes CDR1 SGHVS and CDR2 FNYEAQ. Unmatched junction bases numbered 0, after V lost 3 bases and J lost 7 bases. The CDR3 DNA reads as TGTGCCAGCAGCTTGGGACTAGCGGGGAATGAGCAGTTCTTC. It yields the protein CASSLGLAGNEQFF.

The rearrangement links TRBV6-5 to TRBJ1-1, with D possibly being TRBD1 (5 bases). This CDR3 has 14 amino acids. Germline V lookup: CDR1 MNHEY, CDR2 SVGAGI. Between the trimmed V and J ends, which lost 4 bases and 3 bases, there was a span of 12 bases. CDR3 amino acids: CASSSTVGDTEAFF. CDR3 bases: TGTGCCAGCAGTTCCACGGTGGGGGACACTGAAGCTTTCTTT.

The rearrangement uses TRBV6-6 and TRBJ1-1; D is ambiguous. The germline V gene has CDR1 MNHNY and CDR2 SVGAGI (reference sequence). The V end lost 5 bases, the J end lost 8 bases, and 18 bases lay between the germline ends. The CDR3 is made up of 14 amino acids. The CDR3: CASSGHSGGLEAFF. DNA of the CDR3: TGTGCCAGCAGTGGCCATAGTGGCGGTTTAGAAGCTTTCTTT.

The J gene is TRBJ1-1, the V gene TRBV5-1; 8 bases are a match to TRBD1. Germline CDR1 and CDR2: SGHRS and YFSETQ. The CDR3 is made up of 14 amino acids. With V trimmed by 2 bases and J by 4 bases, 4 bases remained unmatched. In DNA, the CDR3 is TGCGCCAGCAGCTTAACAGGGGGTATCACTGAAGCTTTCTTT. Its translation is CASSLTGGITEAFF.

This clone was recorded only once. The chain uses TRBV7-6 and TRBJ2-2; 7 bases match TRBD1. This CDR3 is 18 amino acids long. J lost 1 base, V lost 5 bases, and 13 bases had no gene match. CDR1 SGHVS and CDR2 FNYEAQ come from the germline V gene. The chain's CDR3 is CASSADHRGRRNTGELFF. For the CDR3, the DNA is TGTGCCAGCAGCGCCGACCACAGGGGCCGAAGGAACACCGGGGAGCTGTTTTTT.

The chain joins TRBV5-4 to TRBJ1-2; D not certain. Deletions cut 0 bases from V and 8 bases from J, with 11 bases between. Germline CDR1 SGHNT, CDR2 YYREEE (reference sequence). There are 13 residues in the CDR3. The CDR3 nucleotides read TGTGCCAGCAGCTTGGAAAGGGATTTAGGCTACACCTTC. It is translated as CASSLERDLGYTF.

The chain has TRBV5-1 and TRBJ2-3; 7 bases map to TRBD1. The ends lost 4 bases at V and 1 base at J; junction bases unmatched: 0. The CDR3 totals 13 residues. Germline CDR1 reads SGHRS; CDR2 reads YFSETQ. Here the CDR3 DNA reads TGCGCCAGCAGCACAGGGGGCACAGATACGCAGTATTTT. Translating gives CASSTGGTDTQYF.

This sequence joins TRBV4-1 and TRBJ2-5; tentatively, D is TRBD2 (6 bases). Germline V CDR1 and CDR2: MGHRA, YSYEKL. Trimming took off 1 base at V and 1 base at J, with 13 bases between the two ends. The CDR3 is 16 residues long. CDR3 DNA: TGCGCCAGCAGCCAAGGATTTGGCGGGACCCAAGAGACCCAGTACTTC. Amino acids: CASSQGFGGTQETQYF.

The CDR3 protein is CSISGTVYNEQFF. CDR3 DNA: TGCAGCATATCCGGGACAGTGTACAATGAGCAGTTCTTC. The V and J genes are TRBV29-1 and TRBJ2-1, with 7 nucleotides matching TRBD1. V gave up 8 bases and J gave up 4 bases; unmatched junction bases: 8. This CDR3 spans 13 amino acids. Germline V gives CDR1 SQVTM, CDR2 ANQGSEA.

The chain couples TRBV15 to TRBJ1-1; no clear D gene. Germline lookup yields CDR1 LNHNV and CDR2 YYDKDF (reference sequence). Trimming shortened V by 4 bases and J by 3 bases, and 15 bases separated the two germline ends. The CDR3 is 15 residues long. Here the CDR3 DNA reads TGTGCCACCAGCAAGTCGATAAGGAGGGACACTGAAGCTTTCTTT. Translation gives CATSKSIRRDTEAFF. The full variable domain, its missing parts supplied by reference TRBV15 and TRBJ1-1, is DAMVIQNPRYQVTQFGKPVTLSCSQTLNHNVMYWYQQKSSQAPKLLFHYYDKDFNNEADTPDNFQSRRPNTSFCFLDIRSPGLGDTAMYLCATSKSIRRDTEAFFGQGTRLTVV.

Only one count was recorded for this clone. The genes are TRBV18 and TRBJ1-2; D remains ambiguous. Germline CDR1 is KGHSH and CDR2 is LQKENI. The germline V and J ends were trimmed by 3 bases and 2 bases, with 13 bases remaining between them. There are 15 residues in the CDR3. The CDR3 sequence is CASSPRTQRNYGYTF. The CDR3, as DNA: TGTGCCAGCTCACCTAGAACCCAGCGGAACTATGGCTACACCTTC.

As DNA, the CDR3 is TGTGCCTCGTCGTTTGGGGCATTGAACTATGGCTACACCTTC. Translated, it gives CASSFGALNYGYTF. The chain couples TRBV15 to TRBJ1-2, with D perhaps TRBD1 (5 bases). Trimming removed 11 bases from V and 2 bases from J, with 18 bases in between. The CDR3 loop spans 14 amino acids. Germline values: CDR1 LNHNV, CDR2 YYDKDF (reference sequence).

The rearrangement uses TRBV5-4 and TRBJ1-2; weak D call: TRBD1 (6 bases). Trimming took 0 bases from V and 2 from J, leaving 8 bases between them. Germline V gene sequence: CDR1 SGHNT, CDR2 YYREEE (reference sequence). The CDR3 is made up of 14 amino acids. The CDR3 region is CASSLDQGNYGYTF. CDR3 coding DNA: TGTGCCAGCAGCTTGGACCAGGGGAACTATGGCTACACCTTC.

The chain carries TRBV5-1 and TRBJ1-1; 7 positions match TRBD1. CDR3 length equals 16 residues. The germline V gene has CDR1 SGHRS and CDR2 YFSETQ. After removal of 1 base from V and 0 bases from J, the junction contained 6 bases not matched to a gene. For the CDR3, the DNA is TGCGCCAGCAGCTTGACGAGAGGGGGCCTGAACACTGAAGCTTTCTTT. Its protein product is CASSLTRGGLNTEAFF.

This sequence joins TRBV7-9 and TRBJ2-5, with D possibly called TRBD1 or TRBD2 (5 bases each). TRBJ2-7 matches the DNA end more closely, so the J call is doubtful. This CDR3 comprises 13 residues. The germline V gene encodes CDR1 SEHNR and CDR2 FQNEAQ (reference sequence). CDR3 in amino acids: CASRGVSRSEQYF. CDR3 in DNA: TGTGCCAGCAGGGGGGTTTCCCGGAGCGAGCAGTACTTC.

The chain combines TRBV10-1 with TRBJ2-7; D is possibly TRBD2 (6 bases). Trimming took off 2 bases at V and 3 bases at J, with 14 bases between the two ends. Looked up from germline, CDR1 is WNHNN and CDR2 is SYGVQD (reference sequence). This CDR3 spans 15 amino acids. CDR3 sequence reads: CASSEGGTESYEQYF. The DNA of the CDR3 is TGCGCCAGCAGTGAGGGGGGGACGGAGAGCTACGAGCAGTACTTC.

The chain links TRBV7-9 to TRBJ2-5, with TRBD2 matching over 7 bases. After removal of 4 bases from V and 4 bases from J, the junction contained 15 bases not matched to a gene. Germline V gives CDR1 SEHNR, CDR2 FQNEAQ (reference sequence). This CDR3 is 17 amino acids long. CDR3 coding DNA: TGTGCCAGCAGCTGGAGCCACGGGGGGAATAGCGCAGAGACCCAGTACTTC. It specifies CASSWSHGGNSAETQYF.